These T cell receptor beta chains were read from a single sample in a study of shared clonotypes between healthy human individuals. Here immunoSEQ multiplex PCR was the method, and the copy in TCRdb shows in-frame clones only, minus some. The data show over a million clones, around 98.5% seen once. The sequenced sample consisted of naive CD4+ T cells sorted from blood. These receptors originate from a man aged 25 to 40 in good health. The CDR3 runs from the conserved cysteine through the conserved F or W. The D gene is left open where the match is weak.

d_gene	v_gene	j_gene	CDR3aa	CDR3nt
-	TRBV5-1	TRBJ2-1	CASSVGTTSSYNEQFF	TGCGCCAGCAGCGTTGGGACCACCAGCTCCTACAATGAGCAGTTCTTC
TRBD2	TRBV7-9	TRBJ2-3	CASSLAGASGGITDTQYF	TGTGCCAGCAGCTTAGCAGGTGCTAGCGGGGGAATCACAGATACGCAGTATTTT
-	TRBV7-8	TRBJ2-1	CASSRRYEQFF	TGTGCCAGCAGCAGACGTTACGAGCAGTTCTTC
-	TRBV19	TRBJ2-5	CASSSGNQETQYF	TGTGCCAGTAGTTCCGGGAATCAAGAGACCCAGTACTTC
-	TRBV6-6	TRBJ2-7	CASSYGNRAGNEQYF	TGTGCCAGCAGTTATGGAAACAGGGCCGGGAACGAGCAGTACTTC
-	TRBV29-1	TRBJ1-2	CSVRGGKDGYTF	TGCAGCGTACGGGGCGGGAAGGATGGCTACACCTTC
-	TRBV5-1	TRBJ1-1	CASSRTLLGDTEAFF	TGCGCCAGCAGCAGGACTCTTCTGGGGGACACTGAAGCTTTCTTT
-	TRBV29-1	TRBJ1-1	CSVLSRLNTEAFF	TGCAGCGTGCTTTCCCGATTGAACACTGAAGCTTTCTTT
-	TRBV7-9	TRBJ2-7	CASSLFTGGNEQYF	TGTGCCAGCAGCTTATTCACGGGGGGCAACGAGCAGTACTTC
-	TRBV7-7	TRBJ2-5	CASSTTVLETQYF	TGTGCTAGCAGCACAACAGTACTAGAGACCCAGTACTTC
-	TRBV19	TRBJ2-2	CASSSPPWGRSNTGELFF	TGTGCCAGTAGTTCCCCCCCTTGGGGGCGATCGAACACCGGGGAGCTGTTTTTT